This section outlines one TCR beta chain sequence together with its context. Original processing methods: The authors estimated nucleated cell counts from reference gene primer amplification. Clones were sequenced by immunoSEQ multiplex PCR, and TCRdb holds only the in-frame ones, with some missing. That table furnishes V, J and clone size, whereas the DNA furnished D and trimming. This table holds approximately 300,000 clones, about 89% found once. These data belong to a study of blood T cell repertoires in COVID-19. The wider study: COVID-19 samples from acute and convalescent phases originated in the United States, Italy and Spain. The cDNA or gDNA used as material had been derived from T cells, B-cell-depleted T cells, or PBMCs.

V was pared by 3 bases and J by 2 bases, with 11 bases between. The length of the CDR3 is 14 residues. Looked up from germline, CDR1 is ENHRY and CDR2 is SYGVKD. The chain recombines TRBV10-3 with TRBJ2-7; the D is unclear. This clonotype was obtained from a man aged 18 to 29 who had recovered from COVID-19. Sequenced: peripheral blood. The CDR3 spells CAISDDTPAYEQYF. The CDR3 nucleotides are TGTGCCATCAGTGACGACACCCCAGCCTACGAGCAGTACTTC.